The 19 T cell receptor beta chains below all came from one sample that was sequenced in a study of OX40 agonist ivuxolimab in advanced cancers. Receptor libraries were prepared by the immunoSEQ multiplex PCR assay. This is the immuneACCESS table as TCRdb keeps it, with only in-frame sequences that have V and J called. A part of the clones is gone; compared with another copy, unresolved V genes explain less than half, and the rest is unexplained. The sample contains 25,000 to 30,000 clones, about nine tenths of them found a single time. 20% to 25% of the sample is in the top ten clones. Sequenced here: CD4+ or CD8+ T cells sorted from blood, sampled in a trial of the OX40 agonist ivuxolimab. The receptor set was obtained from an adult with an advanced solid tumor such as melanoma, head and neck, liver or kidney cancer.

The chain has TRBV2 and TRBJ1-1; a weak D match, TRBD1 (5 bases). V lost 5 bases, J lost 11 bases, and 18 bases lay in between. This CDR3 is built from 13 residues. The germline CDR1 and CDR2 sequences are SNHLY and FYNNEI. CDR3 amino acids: CASSPVQGQDAFF. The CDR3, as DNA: TGTGCCAGCAGTCCGGTGCAGGGCCAGGACGCTTTCTTT.

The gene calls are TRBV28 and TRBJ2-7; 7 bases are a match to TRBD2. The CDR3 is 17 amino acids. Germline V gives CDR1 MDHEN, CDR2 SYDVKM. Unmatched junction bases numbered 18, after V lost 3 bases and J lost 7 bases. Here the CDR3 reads CASSFSSGKGIAWEQYF. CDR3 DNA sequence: TGTGCCAGCAGTTTTAGCAGCGGGAAGGGTATCGCGTGGGAGCAGTACTTC.

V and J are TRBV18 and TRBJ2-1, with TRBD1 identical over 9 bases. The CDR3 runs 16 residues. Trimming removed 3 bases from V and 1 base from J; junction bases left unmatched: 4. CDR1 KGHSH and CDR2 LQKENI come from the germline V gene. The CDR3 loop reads CASSPAGTGSYNEQFF. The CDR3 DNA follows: TGTGCCAGCTCACCGGCCGGGACAGGGTCCTACAATGAGCAGTTCTTC. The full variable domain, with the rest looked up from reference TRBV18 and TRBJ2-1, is NAGVMQNPRHLVRRRGQEARLRCSPMKGHSHVYWYRQLPEEGLKFMVYLQKENIIDESGMPKERFSAEFPKEGPSILRIQQVVRGDSAAYFCASSPAGTGSYNEQFFGPGTRLTVL.

CDR3 residues: CASSPRTSGRALSDEQYF. CDR3 nucleotide sequence: TGTGCCAGCAGCCCTCGGACTAGCGGGAGGGCCTTGTCAGACGAGCAGTACTTC. The V gene is TRBV7-9, the J gene TRBJ2-7, with TRBD2 matching 15 bases. This CDR3 has 18 amino acids. The trim removed 5 bases at V and 5 bases at J, leaving 13 bases unmatched. CDR1 is SEHNR, CDR2 FQNEAQ, per germline (reference sequence).

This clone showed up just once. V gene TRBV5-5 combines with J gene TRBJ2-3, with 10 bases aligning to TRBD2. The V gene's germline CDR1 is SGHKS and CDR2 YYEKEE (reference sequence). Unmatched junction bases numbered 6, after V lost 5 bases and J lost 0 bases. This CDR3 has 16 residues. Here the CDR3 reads CASSLKTSGSTDTQYF. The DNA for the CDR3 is TGTGCCAGCAGTTTAAAGACTAGCGGGAGCACAGATACGCAGTATTTT.

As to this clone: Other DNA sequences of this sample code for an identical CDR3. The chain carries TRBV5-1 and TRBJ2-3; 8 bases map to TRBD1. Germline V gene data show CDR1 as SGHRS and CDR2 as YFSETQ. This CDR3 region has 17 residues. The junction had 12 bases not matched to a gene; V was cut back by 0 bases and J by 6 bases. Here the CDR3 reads CASSLATGGRGRDTQYF. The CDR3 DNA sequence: TGCGCCAGCAGCTTGGCCACAGGGGGTCGGGGCCGGGATACGCAGTATTTT.

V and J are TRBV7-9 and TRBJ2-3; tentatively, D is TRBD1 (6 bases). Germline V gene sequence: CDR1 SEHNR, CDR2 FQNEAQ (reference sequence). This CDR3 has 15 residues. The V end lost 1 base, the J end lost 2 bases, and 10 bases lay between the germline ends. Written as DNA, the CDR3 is TGTGCCAGCAGCTTAGGGACAGTAAACACAGATACGCAGTATTTT. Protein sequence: CASSLGTVNTDTQYF. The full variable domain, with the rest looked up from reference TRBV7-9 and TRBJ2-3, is DTGVSQNPRHKITKRGQNVTFRCDPISEHNRLYWYRQTLGQGPEFLTYFQNEAQLEKSRLLSDRFSAERPKGSFSTLEIQRTEQGDSAMYLCASSLGTVNTDTQYFGPGTRLTVL.

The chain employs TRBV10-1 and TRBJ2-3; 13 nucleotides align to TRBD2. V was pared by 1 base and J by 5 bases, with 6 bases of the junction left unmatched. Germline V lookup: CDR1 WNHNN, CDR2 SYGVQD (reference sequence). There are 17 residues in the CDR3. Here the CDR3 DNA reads TGCGCCAGCAGTGAGTTGGGGACTAGCGGGATTGAAGATACGCAGTATTTT. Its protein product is CASSELGTSGIEDTQYF.

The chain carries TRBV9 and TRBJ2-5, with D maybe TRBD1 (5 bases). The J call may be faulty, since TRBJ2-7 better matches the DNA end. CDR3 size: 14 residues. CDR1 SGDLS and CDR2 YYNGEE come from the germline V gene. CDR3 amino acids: CASSVEGFQDEQYF. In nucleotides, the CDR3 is TGTGCCAGCAGCGTAGAGGGGTTTCAGGACGAGCAGTACTTC.

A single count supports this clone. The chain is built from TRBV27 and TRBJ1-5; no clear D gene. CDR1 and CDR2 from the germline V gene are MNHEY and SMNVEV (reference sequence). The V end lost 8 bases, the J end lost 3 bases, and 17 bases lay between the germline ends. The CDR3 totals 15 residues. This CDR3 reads CASSNGLGFNQPQHF. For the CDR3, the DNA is TGTGCCAGCTCCAATGGCTTGGGTTTCAATCAGCCCCAGCATTTT.

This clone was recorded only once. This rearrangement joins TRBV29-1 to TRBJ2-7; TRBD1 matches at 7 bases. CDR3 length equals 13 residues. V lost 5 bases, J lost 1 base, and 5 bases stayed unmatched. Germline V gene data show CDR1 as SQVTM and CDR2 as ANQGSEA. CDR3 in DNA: TGCAGCGTTACAGGGACAGCTTCCTACGAGCAGTACTTC. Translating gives CSVTGTASYEQYF.

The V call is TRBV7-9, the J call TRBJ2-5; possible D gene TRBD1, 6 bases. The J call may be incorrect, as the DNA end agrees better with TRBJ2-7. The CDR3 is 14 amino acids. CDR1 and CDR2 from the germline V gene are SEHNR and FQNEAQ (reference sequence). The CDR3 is CASSLSGTNDEQYF. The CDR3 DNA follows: TGTGCCAGCAGCTTATCCGGGACAAACGACGAGCAGTACTTC.

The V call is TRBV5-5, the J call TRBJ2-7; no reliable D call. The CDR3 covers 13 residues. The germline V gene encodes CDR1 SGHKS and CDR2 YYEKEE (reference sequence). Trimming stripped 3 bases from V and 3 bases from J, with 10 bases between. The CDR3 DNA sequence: TGTGCCAGCAGCTCCCCAGATCTCTACGAGCAGTACTTC. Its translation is CASSSPDLYEQYF.

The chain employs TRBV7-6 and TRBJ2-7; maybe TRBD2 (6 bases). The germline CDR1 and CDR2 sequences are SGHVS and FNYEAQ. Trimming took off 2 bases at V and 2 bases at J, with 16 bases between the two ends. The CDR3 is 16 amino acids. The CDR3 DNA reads TGTGCCAGCAGCTTACGGGTCCGGGAGATCCCCTACGAGCAGTACTTC. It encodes CASSLRVREIPYEQYF.

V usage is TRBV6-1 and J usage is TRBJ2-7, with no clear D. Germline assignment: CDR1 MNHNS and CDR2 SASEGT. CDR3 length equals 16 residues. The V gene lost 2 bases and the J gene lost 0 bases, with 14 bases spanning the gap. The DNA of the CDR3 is TGTGCCAGCAGTGAATCTACCTGGACCGGCTCCTACGAGCAGTACTTC. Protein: CASSESTWTGSYEQYF.

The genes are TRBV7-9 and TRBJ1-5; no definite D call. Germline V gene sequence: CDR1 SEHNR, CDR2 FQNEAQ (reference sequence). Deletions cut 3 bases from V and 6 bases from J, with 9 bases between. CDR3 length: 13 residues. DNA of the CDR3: TGTGCCAGCAGCTTTGGTGTGACTCAGCCCCAGCATTTT. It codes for CASSFGVTQPQHF. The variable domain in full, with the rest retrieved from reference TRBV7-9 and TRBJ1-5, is DTGVSQNPRHKITKRGQNVTFRCDPISEHNRLYWYRQTLGQGPEFLTYFQNEAQLEKSRLLSDRFSAERPKGSFSTLEIQRTEQGDSAMYLCASSFGVTQPQHFGDGTRLSIL.

CDR3 nucleotide sequence: TGTGCCAGCAGCGTAGTAAGGGGGACGCCGGAACCGCTGGGTGACACCTTC. Residues: CASSVVRGTPEPLGDTF. The chain links TRBV9 to TRBJ1-2, with D perhaps matching TRBD1 (6 bases). The germline V gene encodes CDR1 SGDLS and CDR2 YYNGEE. The V and J ends lost 0 bases and 12 bases respectively, with 27 bases between them. The CDR3 has 17 residues.

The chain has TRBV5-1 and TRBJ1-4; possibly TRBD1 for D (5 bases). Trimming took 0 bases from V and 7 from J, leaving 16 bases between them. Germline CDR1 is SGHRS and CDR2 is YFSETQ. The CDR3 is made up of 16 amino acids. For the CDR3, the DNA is TGCGCCAGCAGCTTGGGAGGCTGGGGCTTGGGTGAAAAACTGTTTTTT. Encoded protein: CASSLGGWGLGEKLFF.

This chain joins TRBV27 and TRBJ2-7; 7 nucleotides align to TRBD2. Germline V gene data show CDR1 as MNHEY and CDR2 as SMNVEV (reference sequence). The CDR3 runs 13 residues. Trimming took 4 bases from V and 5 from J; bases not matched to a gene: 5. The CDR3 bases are TGTGCCAGCAGTTCACGGGACTACGACGAGCAGTACTTC. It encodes CASSSRDYDEQYF.